These T cell receptor beta chains were read from a single sample in a study of T cell clones after liver transplantation. Here immunoSEQ multiplex PCR was the method, and the copy in TCRdb shows in-frame clones only, minus some. The sample comprises 12,000 to 15,000 clones, about four fifths of which are singletons, and roughly 27% rests with the top ten. The specimen was CD8+ T cells from blood, collected around 49 months after liver transplant. The receptors derive from a human patient who received a liver transplant. Part of the T cells may come from the graft donor. Each CDR3 is given with its conserved first and last residue. A D gene is named only where the DNA matches it firmly. The listing skips clone size in some rows; elsewhere it reads once, few, many or a size class.

V gene	clone size	D gene	J gene	CDR3 protein	CDR3 DNA
TRBV27	-	-	TRBJ1-2	CASSLYPTYGYTF	TGTGCCAGCAGTTTATATCCCACCTATGGCTACACCTTC
TRBV20-1	-	-	TRBJ2-1	CSARRGGLQFF	TGCAGTGCTAGAAGGGGAGGTCTACAGTTCTTC
TRBV6-6	-	-	TRBJ1-6	CASSSQTETHSPLHF	TGTGCCAGCAGTTCCCAGACCGAAACCCATTCACCCCTCCACTTT
TRBV7-2	-	-	TRBJ1-2	CASSFYGGPEGYTF	TGTGCCAGCAGCTTCTACGGGGGGCCGGAAGGCTACACCTTC
TRBV28	-	-	TRBJ2-3	CASSFGPGSGATTDTQYF	TGTGCCAGCAGTTTTGGGCCCGGCTCAGGGGCCACCACAGATACGCAGTATTTT
TRBV9	-	-	TRBJ2-7	CASSPGTSYEQYF	TGTGCCAGCAGCCCCGGGACCTCCTACGAGCAGTACTTC
TRBV28	once	TRBD2	TRBJ2-1	CASSSGTSGLDEQFF	TGTGCCAGCAGTTCCGGGACTAGCGGCTTGGATGAGCAGTTCTTC
TRBV29-1	-	-	TRBJ2-1	CSAIGDRPSSYNEQFF	TGCAGCGCTATAGGCGACAGGCCGAGCTCCTACAATGAGCAGTTCTTC
TRBV27	-	TRBD1	TRBJ2-5	CASSFWTGAGETQYF	TGTGCCAGCAGTTTCTGGACAGGGGCGGGGGAGACCCAGTACTTC
TRBV7-8	-	-	TRBJ2-1	CASSLVPGPRYNEQFF	TGTGCCAGCAGCTTAGTCCCGGGACCCAGATACAATGAGCAGTTCTTC
TRBV27	medium-sized	-	TRBJ2-1	CASSFTQQGEQFF	TGTGCCAGCAGTTTTACCCAGCAGGGTGAGCAGTTCTTC
TRBV27	-	-	TRBJ2-7	CASSLLYAPGYEQYF	TGTGCCAGCAGTTTATTGTACGCCCCGGGCTACGAGCAGTACTTC
TRBV27	-	TRBD2	TRBJ2-3	CASRTSGRSYTQYF	TGTGCCAGCAGGACTAGCGGGAGGTCATATACGCAGTATTTT
TRBV7-9	once	-	TRBJ2-3	CASSSLTGGVSDTQYF	TGTGCCAGCAGCTCCCTCACGGGGGGCGTTTCAGATACGCAGTATTTT
TRBV15	-	-	TRBJ1-5	CATSRGTDLNQPQHF	TGTGCCACCAGCAGAGGCACGGACCTCAATCAGCCCCAGCATTTT
TRBV19	-	-	TRBJ2-7	CASSMLSGSYEQYF	TGTGCCAGTAGTATGCTATCCGGGTCCTACGAGCAGTACTTC
TRBV10-3	-	TRBD2	TRBJ2-7	CAISAVSGGHEQYF	TGTGCCATCAGTGCAGTTAGCGGGGGGCACGAGCAGTACTTC
TRBV7-8	-	TRBD1	TRBJ2-7	CASSLSSRTGVYEQYF	TGTGCCAGCAGCTTGAGTTCCCGGACAGGGGTATACGAGCAGTACTTC
TRBV6-4	few	-	TRBJ2-1	CASRLFWDDNEQFF	TGTGCCAGCCGCCTCTTTTGGGATGACAATGAGCAGTTCTTC
TRBV5-5	-	-	TRBJ2-7	CASSEQGQSYEQYF	TGTGCCAGCAGCGAGCAAGGACAGTCCTACGAGCAGTACTTC
TRBV27	few	-	TRBJ2-2	CASVPGGANTGELFF	TGTGCCAGCGTCCCCGGGGGAGCGAACACCGGGGAGCTGTTTTTT
TRBV4-2	-	-	TRBJ2-1	CASSLSKRPEQFF	TGTGCCAGCAGCCTAAGTAAGAGGCCTGAGCAGTTCTTC